The rows below give T cell receptor beta chains drawn from one sample of a study of blood T cell repertoires in COVID-19. Some clones are missing from TCRdb's copy, which holds only in-frame ones; the method was immunoSEQ multiplex PCR. The table has 200,000 or so clones, 60% to 80% seen once. Sequenced: peripheral blood. Receptors originate from a man aged 55 to 70 with active or convalescent COVID-19. The CDR3 runs from the conserved cysteine through the conserved F or W. D genes are given only for firm matches. The size field is filled for only some rows; it gives once, few, many or a size class.

v_gene	d_gene	abundance	j_gene	CDR3nt	CDR3aa
TRBV19	TRBD1	.	TRBJ1-5	TGTGCCAGTAGTTTCAAGGACAGGGGCCAGCCCCAGCATTTT	CASSFKDRGQPQHF
TRBV12-3/TRBV12-4	.	once	TRBJ2-1	TGTGCCAGCAGTTTCCCAAGTAGCGAGCAGTTCTTC	CASSFPSSEQFF
TRBV6-2/TRBV6-3	TRBD2	few	TRBJ2-3	TGTGCCAGCAGCACTCGTAGACTAGCGGAAAGCACAGATACGCAGTATTTT	CASSTRRLAESTDTQYF
TRBV28	TRBD2	.	TRBJ2-3	TGTGCCAGCAGTTTTAGAGCGGGAGTCCATACGCAGTATTTT	CASSFRAGVHTQYF
TRBV19	TRBD1	.	TRBJ1-1	TGTGCCAGTTATATGACAGGGTCGTTTTCGGACCCGACCTTT	CASYMTGSFSDPTF
TRBV3-1/TRBV3-2	TRBD1	.	TRBJ2-3	TGTGCCAGCAGCCAAGATGGGACAGACACAGATACGCAGTATTTT	CASSQDGTDTDTQYF
TRBV2	.	.	TRBJ2-3	TGTGCCAGCAGCTACACAGATACGCAGTATTTT	CASSYTDTQYF
TRBV11-1	TRBD1	.	TRBJ2-1	TGTGCCAGCAGCTCACGACAGGGATTTTACAATGAGCAGTTCTTC	CASSSRQGFYNEQFF
TRBV10-3	TRBD1	few	TRBJ2-3	TGTGCCACCAGGGGACAGTACCTCACAGATACGCAGTATTTT	CATRGQYLTDTQYF
TRBV2	.	.	TRBJ2-3	TGTGCCAGCACAGGATACACAGATACGCAGTATTTT	CASTGYTDTQYF
TRBV4-2	TRBD2	.	TRBJ2-3	TGTGCCAGCAGCCCGCAAATAGCGGGCTTCACAGATACGCAGTATTTT	CASSPQIAGFTDTQYF
TRBV7-9	.	.	TRBJ1-6	TGTGCCAGCAGCTTCCTACAGGGCGGTTCACCCCTCCACTTT	CASSFLQGGSPLHF
TRBV4-3	TRBD1	.	TRBJ1-1	TGCGCCAGCAGCAAACAGGGGTTTGGGAACACTGAAGCTTTCTTT	CASSKQGFGNTEAFF
TRBV29-1	.	.	TRBJ2-5	TGCAGCGGGAGTGCGTCGGGAGAGACCCAGTACTTC	CSGSASGETQYF
TRBV5-1	.	.	TRBJ1-6	TGCGCCAGCAGCTTGGTACCAGGGTCAGGTTCACCCCTCCACTTT	CASSLVPGSGSPLHF
TRBV30	.	.	TRBJ2-4	TGTGCCTGGTCACAGGGCGCCAAAAACATTCAGTACTTC	CAWSQGAKNIQYF
TRBV11-3	TRBD1	few	TRBJ2-3	TGTGCCAGCAGCTCAGGACAGGGGAGGACAGATACGCAGTATTTT	CASSSGQGRTDTQYF
TRBV18	.	.	TRBJ1-6	TGTGCCAGCAAAAACCAAGTTGAGAATAATTCACCCCTCCACTTT	CASKNQVENNSPLHF
TRBV7-2	.	.	TRBJ2-1	TGTGCCAGCAGCTCCTTTAGTTCCTCCTACAATGAGCAGTTCTTC	CASSSFSSSYNEQFF
TRBV6-5	.	.	TRBJ1-1	TGTGCCAGCCTGGAGGGGCCGACGAACACTGAAGCTTTCTTT	CASLEGPTNTEAFF
TRBV19	TRBD1	.	TRBJ1-2	TGTGCCAGTAGTAACACAGGGGGAGGCTACACCTTC	CASSNTGGGYTF
TRBV5-4	TRBD2	.	TRBJ2-7	TGTGCCAGCAGCTTGGGTCAGCGGGGCTTGACCTACGAGCAGTACTTC	CASSLGQRGLTYEQYF
TRBV7-9	.	.	TRBJ1-1	TGTGCCAGCAGCTTAGTTGCTGAGACTGAAGCTTTCTTT	CASSLVAETEAFF
TRBV5-1	TRBD1	.	TRBJ1-1	TGCGCCAGCAGCATTGAGGGACAGGGGGTCACTGAAGCTTTCTTT	CASSIEGQGVTEAFF
TRBV29-1	.	.	TRBJ1-2	TGCAGCGTTGAAAACGGAGAAGGCTACACCTTC	CSVENGEGYTF
TRBV7-9	.	.	TRBJ1-1	TGTGCCAGCAGTCGAGACAGAGTCACTGAAGCTTTCTTT	CASSRDRVTEAFF
TRBV3-1/TRBV3-2	.	.	TRBJ2-1	TGTGCCAGCAGCCAAGTTCCCGCAGCGGGTGAGCAGTTCTTC	CASSQVPAAGEQFF
TRBV6-7	.	.	TRBJ2-3	TGTGCCAGCAGTAAACGACTAGGCGGCACAGATACGCAGTATTTT	CASSKRLGGTDTQYF
TRBV28	TRBD1	.	TRBJ1-4	TGTGCCAGCAGGGTTCCGACAGGGGCCGCGCAAGATGAAAAACTGTTTTTT	CASRVPTGAAQDEKLFF
TRBV9	TRBD2	.	TRBJ2-1	TGTGCCAGCAGCCCGGGACTAGCGATCTACAATGAGCAGTTCTTC	CASSPGLAIYNEQFF
TRBV15	.	.	TRBJ2-7	TGTGCCACCAGTCAGGGGGGCGGGATCACCTACGAGCAGTACTTC	CATSQGGGITYEQYF
TRBV7-2	TRBD1	.	TRBJ2-7	TGTGCCAGCAGCCCCCGTACATCGAAGACAGGGGTTCAGTACTTC	CASSPRTSKTGVQYF
TRBV20-1	.	.	TRBJ1-4	TGCAGTGCTAGTACCGTCAGGGGATCAACTAATGAAAAACTGTTTTTT	CSASTVRGSTNEKLFF
TRBV2	.	.	TRBJ2-3	TGTGCCAGCGGGAGTGTGGATACGCAGTATTTT	CASGSVDTQYF
TRBV12-3/TRBV12-4	.	.	TRBJ1-4	TGTGCCAGCAGTTTCGAGGAAAAACTGTTTTTT	CASSFEEKLFF
TRBV6-5	TRBD1	.	TRBJ2-2	TGTGCCAGCAGTTACTTAGGACAGGGTGCCGGGGAGCTGTTTTTT	CASSYLGQGAGELFF
TRBV4-1	TRBD1	.	TRBJ1-2	TGCGCCAGCAGTATTACGACAGGGCGTCTTACTGGCTATGGCTACACCTTC	CASSITTGRLTGYGYTF
TRBV5-5	.	.	TRBJ1-2	TGTGCCAGCAGACCCGGGAGTAACTATGGCTACACCTTC	CASRPGSNYGYTF
TRBV18	.	.	TRBJ1-2	TGTGCCAGCTCGGCAAGTGACAGGCTATACTATGGCTACACCTTC	CASSASDRLYYGYTF
TRBV27	.	.	TRBJ1-5	TGTGCCAGCAGTTTATCCCTTTTTAGACCCCAGCATTTT	CASSLSLFRPQHF
TRBV19	.	.	TRBJ1-6	TGTGCCAGTAGTATGGAGGGCTCCTATAATTCACCCCTCCACTTT	CASSMEGSYNSPLHF
TRBV4-2	.	.	TRBJ1-2	TGTGCCAGCAGCCAAGGGGGGGGGACACTTGGCTACACCTTC	CASSQGGGTLGYTF
TRBV2	TRBD1	.	TRBJ1-4	TGTGCCTGCCAGGGGGTATTAGTGTATGAAAAACTGTTTTTT	CACQGVLVYEKLFF
TRBV28	.	.	TRBJ2-7	TGTGCCAGCAGGTTACGCGACGAGCAGTACTTC	CASRLRDEQYF
TRBV2	.	once	TRBJ2-5	TGTGCCAGCACCGAAGGAGGGCGACAGGGTGATCAGGAGACCCAGTACTTC	CASTEGGRQGDQETQYF
TRBV2	TRBD1	few	TRBJ1-5	TGTGCCAGCAGTGTGGACAGGGCCTATCAGCCCCAGCATTTT	CASSVDRAYQPQHF
TRBV18	TRBD2	.	TRBJ2-5	TGTGCCAGCTCACCAAGAAGCGGGAGGGCCAGTGAGACCCAGTACTTC	CASSPRSGRASETQYF
TRBV28	TRBD1	.	TRBJ1-2	TGTGCCAGCAGGCGACAGGGGGCGTCAGGCTACACCTTC	CASRRQGASGYTF